One TCR beta chain is described in this entry. The antigen is undetermined. RNA was extracted with the RNeasy kit, and a quantity of roughly 0.5 to 1 ug was reverse transcribed using random hexamers. A single record per CDR3 protein comes from TCRdb applying MiXCR to the immunoSEQ multiplex PCR reads. Found here are under 95,000 distinct CDR3 sequences, about 94% of them singletons; the top ten hold roughly 0.31%. The CDR3 covers 14 residues. Losses at the gene ends were 4 bases for V and 4 bases for J; bases not matched to a gene: 8. CDR1 is SQVTM and CDR2 is ANQGSEA in the germline V gene. This sample was included in a study of CD8 T cells in Susac syndrome. General observations from the study: In Susac syndrome, CD4+ T cell repertoires lacked any clonal expansion.

The chain combines TRBV29-1 with TRBJ1-1; 8 positions agree with TRBD1. This receptor was taken from a human donor with Susac syndrome. Sequenced input: CD4+ T cells from PBMCs. CDR3 protein: CSVVGQGAGTEAFF. The CDR3 DNA follows: TGCAGCGTTGTAGGACAGGGAGCCGGCACTGAAGCTTTCTTT.